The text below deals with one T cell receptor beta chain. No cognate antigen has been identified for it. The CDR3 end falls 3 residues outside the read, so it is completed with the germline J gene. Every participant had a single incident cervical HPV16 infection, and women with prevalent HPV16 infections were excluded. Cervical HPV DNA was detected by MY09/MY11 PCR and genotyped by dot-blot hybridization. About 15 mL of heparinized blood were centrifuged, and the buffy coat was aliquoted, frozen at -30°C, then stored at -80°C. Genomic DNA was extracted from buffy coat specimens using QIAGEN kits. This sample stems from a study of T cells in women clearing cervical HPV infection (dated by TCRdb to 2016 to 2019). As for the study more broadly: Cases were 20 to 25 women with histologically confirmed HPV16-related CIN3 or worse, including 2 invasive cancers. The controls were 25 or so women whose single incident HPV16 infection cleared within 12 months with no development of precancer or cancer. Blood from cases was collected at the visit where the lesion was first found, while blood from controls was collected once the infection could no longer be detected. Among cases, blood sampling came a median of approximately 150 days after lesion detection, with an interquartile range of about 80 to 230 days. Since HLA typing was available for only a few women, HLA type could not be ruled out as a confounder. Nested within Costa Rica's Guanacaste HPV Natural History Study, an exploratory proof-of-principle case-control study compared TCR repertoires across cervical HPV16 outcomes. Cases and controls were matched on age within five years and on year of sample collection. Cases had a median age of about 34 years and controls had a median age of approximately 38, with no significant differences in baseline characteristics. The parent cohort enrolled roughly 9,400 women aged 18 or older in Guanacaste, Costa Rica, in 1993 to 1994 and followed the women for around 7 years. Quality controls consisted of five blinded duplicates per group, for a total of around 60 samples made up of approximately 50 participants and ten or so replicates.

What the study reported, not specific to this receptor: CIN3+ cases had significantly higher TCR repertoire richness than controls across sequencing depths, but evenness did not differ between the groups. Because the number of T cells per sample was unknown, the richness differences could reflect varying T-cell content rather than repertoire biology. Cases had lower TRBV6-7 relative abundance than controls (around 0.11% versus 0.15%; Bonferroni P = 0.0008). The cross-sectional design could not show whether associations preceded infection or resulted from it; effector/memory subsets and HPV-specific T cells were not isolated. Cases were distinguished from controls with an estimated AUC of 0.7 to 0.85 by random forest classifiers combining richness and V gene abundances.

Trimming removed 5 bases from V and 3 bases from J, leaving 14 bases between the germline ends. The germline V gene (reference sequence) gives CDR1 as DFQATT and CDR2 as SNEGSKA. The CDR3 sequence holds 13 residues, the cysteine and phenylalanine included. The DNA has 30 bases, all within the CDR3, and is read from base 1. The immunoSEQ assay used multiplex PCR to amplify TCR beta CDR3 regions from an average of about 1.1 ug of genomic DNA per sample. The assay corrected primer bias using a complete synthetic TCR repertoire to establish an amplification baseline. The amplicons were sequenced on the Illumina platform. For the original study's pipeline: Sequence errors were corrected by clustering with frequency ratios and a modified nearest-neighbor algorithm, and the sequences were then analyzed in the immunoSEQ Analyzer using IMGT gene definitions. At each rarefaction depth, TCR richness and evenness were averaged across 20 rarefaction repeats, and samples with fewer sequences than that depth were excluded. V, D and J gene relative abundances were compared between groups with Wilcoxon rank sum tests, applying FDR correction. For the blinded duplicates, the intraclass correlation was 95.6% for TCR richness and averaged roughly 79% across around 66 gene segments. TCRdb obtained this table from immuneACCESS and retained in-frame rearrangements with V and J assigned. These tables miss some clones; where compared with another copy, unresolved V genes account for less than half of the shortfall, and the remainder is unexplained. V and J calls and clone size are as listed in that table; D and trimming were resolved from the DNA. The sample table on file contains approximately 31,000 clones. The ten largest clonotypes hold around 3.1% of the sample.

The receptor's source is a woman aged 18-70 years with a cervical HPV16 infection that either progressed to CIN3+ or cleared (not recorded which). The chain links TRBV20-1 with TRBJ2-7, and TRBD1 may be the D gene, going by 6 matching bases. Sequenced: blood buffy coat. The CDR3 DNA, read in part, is TGCAGTGCTCATAGGACAGATCGCTACGAG. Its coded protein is CSAHRTDRYE. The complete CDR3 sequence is CSAHRTDRYEQYF.